One sample yielded the 7 T cell receptor beta chains listed below, sequenced in a study of CD8 T cells in ankylosing spondylitis. Broader study findings: There was a TCR beta motif, made of fewer than 10 highly homologous variants, that appeared characteristic of ankylosing spondylitis blood.

These receptors' targets are unknown. MiXCR, run by TCRdb on the 5' RACE reads, gives a single entry per CDR3 protein. The sample contains about 460,000 distinct CDR3 sequences, about 5.4% of which appear only once. Sequenced: blood, either unsorted or a sorted T cell fraction (not recorded which). These receptors came from a male donor with ankylosing spondylitis.

The chain employs TRBV20-1 and TRBJ2-3, with 10 bases matching TRBD1. The CDR3 is made up of 16 amino acids. Unmatched junction bases numbered 9, after V lost 0 bases and J lost 6 bases. CDR1 and CDR2 from the germline V gene are DFQATT and SNEGSKA (reference sequence). CDR3 DNA sequence: TGCAGTGCTAGAGACCTACGACAGGGGGCGGATGATACGCAGTATTTT. This encodes CSARDLRQGADDTQYF.

In its sample, this clonotype was seen many times. The V call is TRBV20-1, the J call TRBJ2-5; no clear D gene. Germline CDR1 is DFQATT and CDR2 is SNEGSKA (reference sequence). V shed 3 bases and J shed 7 bases, with 9 bases lying between them. CDR3 length: 11 amino acids. CDR3 coding DNA: TGCAGTGCTAGTAGGTTCAGGACCCAGTACTTC. Translated, it gives CSASRFRTQYF.

V usage is TRBV19 and J usage is TRBJ2-1; TRBD2 aligns across 13 bases. Germline V gene sequence: CDR1 LNHDA, CDR2 SQIVND (reference sequence). The CDR3 runs 16 residues. The V and J ends lost 5 bases and 8 bases, in that order; junction bases with no gene match: 9. The CDR3 reads CASSGGLAGDFDEQFF. The CDR3, as DNA: TGTGCCAGTAGTGGCGGACTAGCGGGAGATTTTGATGAGCAGTTCTTC. The full variable domain, rest sourced from reference TRBV19 and TRBJ2-1, is DGGITQSPKYLFRKEGQNVTLSCEQNLNHDAMYWYRQDPGQGLRLIYYSQIVNDFQKGDIAEGYSVSREKKESFPLTVTSAQKNPTAFYLCASSGGLAGDFDEQFFGPGTRLTVL.

This clonotype was seen many times. This chain connects TRBV9 to TRBJ1-2, with D possibly being TRBD1 (5 bases). CDR3 size: 13 residues. Germline V gives CDR1 SGDLS, CDR2 YYNGEE. Trimming removed 3 bases at V and 4 bases at J, with 10 bases between. The CDR3 DNA is TGTGCCAGCAGCGGAGGGGTCCTCTATGGCTACACCTTC. Translated: CASSGGVLYGYTF.

The rearrangement joins TRBV16 to TRBJ2-5; no reliable D call. Trimming shortened V by 2 bases and J by 3 bases, and 10 bases separated the two germline ends. Per germline, CDR1 KGHSY and CDR2 FQNENV. The CDR3 loop spans 14 amino acids. In DNA, the CDR3 is TGTGCCAGCAGCCAAGTAAGCCAGAAAGAGACCCAGTACTTC. Its translation: CASSQVSQKETQYF.

This clonotype was seen at least ten times. The rearrangement joins TRBV9 to TRBJ1-2; no clear D gene. The CDR3 is made up of 12 amino acids. Germline-derived CDR1 and CDR2 are SGDLS and YYNGEE. Between the trimmed V and J ends, which lost 2 bases and 2 bases, there was a span of 4 bases. For the CDR3, the DNA is TGTGCCAGCAGCGTGGGCAACTATGGCTACACCTTC. This codes for CASSVGNYGYTF.

Comment on this clonotype: Given a much more abundant clone one base away, this may be a read error. Since no conserved phenylalanine or tryptophan closes the CDR3, a read error is the likely cause. The genes are TRBV28 and TRBJ1-5; D not resolved. The germline CDR1 and CDR2 sequences are MDHEN and SYDVKM. This CDR3 is 17 amino acids long. Trimming took off 3 bases at V and 0 bases at J, with 15 bases between the two ends. The CDR3 reads CASSLSPGVYSNQPQHS. CDR3 bases: TGTGCCAGCAGTTTGTCCCCGGGTGTCTATAGCAATCAGCCCCAGCATTCT.